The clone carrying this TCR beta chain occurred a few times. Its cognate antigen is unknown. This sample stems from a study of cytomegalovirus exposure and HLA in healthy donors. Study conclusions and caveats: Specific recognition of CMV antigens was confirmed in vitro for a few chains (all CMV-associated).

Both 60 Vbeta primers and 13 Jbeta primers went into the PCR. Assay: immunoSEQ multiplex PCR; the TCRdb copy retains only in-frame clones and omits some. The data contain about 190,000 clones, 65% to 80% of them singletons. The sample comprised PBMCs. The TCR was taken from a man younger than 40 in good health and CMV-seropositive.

DNA of the CDR3: TGTGCCAGCAGATACGACAGGGGGGGGTACGAGCAGTACTTC. It encodes CASRYDRGGYEQYF. The rearrangement uses TRBV6-1 and TRBJ2-7, with TRBD1 matching over 9 bases. The CDR3 loop spans 14 amino acids. Trimming at V came to 6 bases and at J to 4 bases, leaving 7 bases not matched to a gene. Germline V gene sequence: CDR1 MNHNS, CDR2 SASEGT.